The rows below give T cell receptor beta chains drawn from one sample of a study of blood T cell repertoires in COVID-19. Measured with immunoSEQ multiplex PCR; TCRdb has only the in-frame clones, and not every one. The sample holds 45,000 or so clones, about 80% seen once. Sequencing was done on a sample of peripheral blood. These receptors all come from a human donor in a cohort sampled during active COVID-19. CDR3s include the opening cysteine and the closing phenylalanine or tryptophan. A D gene is named only where the DNA matches it firmly. Clone size, where shown, is once, few, many, or a class for clones that have expanded.

cdr3_length,d_call,v_call,clone_size,j_call,cdr3_aa,cdr3_nt
14,TRBD1,TRBV19,.,TRBJ1-2,CASRRDRANYGYTF,TGTGCCAGTAGGAGGGACAGAGCTAACTATGGCTACACCTTC
13,TRBD1,TRBV24-1,.,TRBJ1-1,CATARGQGDIAFF,TGTGCCACCGCCCGGGGACAGGGGGACATAGCTTTCTTT
15,TRBD2,TRBV18,.,TRBJ2-2,CASSPGLTNTGELFF,TGTGCCAGCTCCCCGGGACTAACGAACACCGGGGAGCTGTTTTTT
14,TRBD1,TRBV7-2,.,TRBJ1-4,CASSFGDRGEKLFF,TGTGCCAGCAGCTTTGGTGACAGGGGTGAAAAACTGTTTTTT
15,.,TRBV11-2,.,TRBJ1-6,CASSTGTRLNSPLHF,TGTGCCAGCAGTACCGGGACACGACTTAATTCACCCCTCCACTTT
12,.,TRBV29-1,.,TRBJ2-3,CSVDVGATPQYF,TGCAGCGTTGATGTAGGGGCGACGCCGCAGTATTTT
17,.,TRBV9,.,TRBJ2-3,CASSVAGGAREEDTQYF,TGTGCCAGCAGCGTAGCAGGGGGAGCGCGGGAGGAAGATACGCAGTATTTT
16,TRBD1,TRBV3-1/TRBV3-2,few,TRBJ1-2,CASSQDPQTGDYGYTF,TGTGCCAGCAGCCAAGATCCCCAGACAGGGGACTATGGCTACACCTTC
13,TRBD1,TRBV19,.,TRBJ1-2,CASNLQGAGGYTF,TGTGCCAGTAACCTACAGGGGGCCGGTGGCTACACCTTC
17,.,TRBV6-1,few,TRBJ2-7,CASSEGLWWGGRHEQYF,TGTGCCAGCAGTGAAGGCCTTTGGTGGGGGGGCCGTCACGAGCAGTACTTC
16,TRBD1,TRBV19,.,TRBJ1-6,CASSLQGYRGDSPLHF,TGTGCCAGTAGTCTCCAGGGATACAGGGGGGATTCACCCCTCCACTTT
19,.,TRBV7-9,.,TRBJ2-7,CASSLGPWGGDGGYYEQYF,TGTGCCAGCAGCTTAGGTCCCTGGGGCGGCGACGGTGGGTACTACGAGCAGTACTTC
15,TRBD1,TRBV18,.,TRBJ2-1,CASSAGTGGLNEQFF,TGTGCCAGCTCAGCCGGGACAGGGGGCTTAAATGAGCAGTTCTTC
18,TRBD2,TRBV5-1,.,TRBJ2-1,CASSLGVTSGRSHNEQFF,TGCGCCAGCAGCTTGGGGGTGACTAGCGGGAGGTCACACAATGAGCAGTTCTTC
16,TRBD2,TRBV3-1/TRBV3-2,few,TRBJ2-1,CASSPGLAGRRYEQFF,TGTGCCAGCAGCCCGGGACTAGCGGGAAGGAGATATGAGCAGTTCTTC
14,TRBD1,TRBV24-1,.,TRBJ2-5,CATSEAGGRETQYF,TGTGCCACCAGTGAGGCAGGGGGCCGGGAGACCCAGTACTTC
13,TRBD1,TRBV30,.,TRBJ1-5,CAWSVQGVEPQHF,TGTGCCTGGAGTGTTCAGGGGGTAGAGCCCCAGCATTTT
15,TRBD1,TRBV7-9,.,TRBJ1-5,CASSLQGNSNQPQHF,TGTGCCAGCAGCCTACAGGGGAATAGCAATCAGCCCCAGCATTTT
15,TRBD1,TRBV10-3,.,TRBJ2-4,CAISGSGTGGNIQYF,TGTGCCATCAGTGGGTCGGGGACAGGGGGTAACATTCAGTACTTC
15,TRBD1,TRBV7-2,once,TRBJ1-2,CASSHTPGQGSGYTF,TGTGCCAGCAGTCACACCCCGGGACAGGGTTCTGGCTACACCTTC
15,.,TRBV11-1,once,TRBJ2-1,CASSPGGRSYNEQFF,TGTGCCAGCAGCCCAGGGGGGCGGTCCTACAATGAGCAGTTCTTC
16,TRBD2,TRBV6-4,.,TRBJ2-1,CASSDSGLAGGHEQFF,TGTGCCAGCAGTGACTCCGGACTAGCGGGAGGGCATGAGCAGTTCTTC
15,.,TRBV30,once,TRBJ2-2,CARTDSRSNTGELFF,TGTGCCCGGACAGACAGCCGTTCGAACACCGGGGAGCTGTTTTTT
14,.,TRBV6-5,.,TRBJ1-5,CASSRPGEGSPQHF,TGTGCCAGCAGCCGACCGGGGGAGGGTAGTCCCCAGCATTTT
14,.,TRBV30,.,TRBJ2-7,CAWSVGRLVYEQYF,TGTGCCTGGAGTGTAGGCCGGCTAGTGTACGAGCAGTACTTC
14,.,TRBV5-1,once,TRBJ1-2,CASKESEDHYGYTF,TGCGCCAGCAAGGAGTCTGAGGATCACTATGGCTACACCTTC
14,.,TRBV19,few,TRBJ1-6,CASSIGEIRSPLHF,TGTGCCAGTAGTATTGGAGAGATACGGTCACCCCTCCACTTT
14,.,TRBV6-5,.,TRBJ2-2,CATRDIPNTGELFF,TGTGCCACCCGGGACATCCCGAATACCGGGGAGCTGTTTTTT
14,TRBD2,TRBV5-8,.,TRBJ2-5,CASSLDLAGETQYF,TGTGCCAGCAGCTTGGATTTAGCGGGAGAGACCCAGTACTTC